These 11 T cell receptor beta chains were sequenced from one sample in a study of Ad26.COV2.S vaccination and SARS-CoV-2 variants. Treatment noted: roughly 18 received Ad26.COV2.S at low or high dose, single or two shots; several received placebo; per-sample allocation not given. Sampling occurred on day 63 after the first vaccine or placebo injection. TCRdb's copy holds only in-frame clones and misses some; the assay was immunoSEQ multiplex PCR. Seen here are roughly 400,000 clones, roughly 91% observed once, and the top ten hold approximately 4.3%. The specimen comprised peripheral blood, sampled in a trial of Ad26.COV2.S vaccine versus placebo. The receptors here all came from a person aged 18 to 65 who received the Ad26.COV2.S COVID-19 vaccine or a placebo.

The J gene is TRBJ2-5, the V gene TRBV7-2; 16 bases are shared with TRBD2. The germline V gene has CDR1 SGHTA and CDR2 FQGNSA. Germline trimming cut 5 bases from V and 2 bases from J; bases unmatched to any gene: 5. The CDR3 runs to 17 residues. The CDR3 sequence is CASSEGLAGGVQETQYF. CDR3 in DNA: TGTGCCAGCAGCGAGGGACTAGCGGGAGGGGTACAAGAGACCCAGTACTTC.

J is TRBJ1-4 and V is TRBV28, with TRBD1 identical over 7 bases. Per the germline V gene, CDR1 is MDHEN and CDR2 is SYDVKM. There are 14 residues in the CDR3. Losses at the gene ends were 5 bases for V and 8 bases for J; bases not matched to a gene: 8. DNA for the CDR3: TGTGCCAGCAGTGAGACAGGGAGGGGAGAAAAACTGTTTTTT. Its protein product is CASSETGRGEKLFF.

The rearrangement joins TRBV2 to TRBJ1-2; the D gene is possibly TRBD1 (6 bases). Trimming took off 10 bases at V and 4 bases at J, with 16 bases between the two ends. Germline CDR1 is SNHLY and CDR2 is FYNNEI. The CDR3 is 13 amino acids. DNA for the CDR3: TGTGCCATCTTAGGACAGCGAAGCTATGGCTACACCTTC. This sequence encodes CAILGQRSYGYTF.

This chain connects TRBV15 to TRBJ2-2; 9 nucleotides agree with TRBD1. V lost 6 bases and J lost 0; bases outside the gene matches: 2. The CDR3 totals 15 residues. The V gene's germline CDR1 is LNHNV and CDR2 YYDKDF (reference sequence). CDR3 residues: CATRRDRANTGELFF. The CDR3 region has the DNA TGTGCCACCAGGAGGGACAGGGCGAACACCGGGGAGCTGTTTTTT.

The J gene is TRBJ2-7, the V gene TRBV27; the D gene is possibly TRBD2 (5 bases). Trimming shortened V by 2 bases and J by 3 bases, and 14 bases separated the two germline ends. The CDR3 runs to 15 residues. Germline CDR1 is MNHEY and CDR2 is SMNVEV (reference sequence). CDR3 coding DNA: TGTGCCAGCAGTTTACGGGCCTCCCGGGGCTACGAGCAGTACTTC. Its protein product is CASSLRASRGYEQYF.

V usage is TRBV4-1 and J usage is TRBJ1-3, with 10 bases lining up with TRBD1. The trim removed 3 bases at V and 4 bases at J, leaving 9 bases unmatched. Germline V CDR1 and CDR2: MGHRA, YSYEKL. The CDR3 is 17 amino acids. The CDR3: CASSQTPGQGRGNTIYF. In DNA form, the CDR3 reads TGCGCCAGCAGCCAGACACCGGGACAGGGGAGGGGAAACACCATATATTTT.

The table lists this clone with a count of one. The genes are TRBV29-1 and TRBJ2-5, with TRBD1 matching 9 bases. V lost 7 bases and J lost 5; bases outside the gene matches: 11. The CDR3 is 14 residues long. Germline V gene data show CDR1 as SQVTM and CDR2 as ANQGSEA. The CDR3 spells CSAAGQGRLETQYF. The CDR3, as DNA: TGCAGCGCCGCCGGACAGGGGCGGCTGGAGACCCAGTACTTC.

The V gene is TRBV28, the J gene TRBJ2-7, with TRBD1 matching over 7 bases. The CDR3 is made up of 13 amino acids. V lost 8 bases and J lost 1; bases outside the gene matches: 5. The germline V gene has CDR1 MDHEN and CDR2 SYDVKM. The CDR3 DNA is TGTGCCAGCTCACAGGGGCTGTCCTACGAGCAGTACTTC. Translated: CASSQGLSYEQYF.

The gene calls are TRBV18 and TRBJ1-1; maybe TRBD1 (5 bases). Germline assignment: CDR1 KGHSH and CDR2 LQKENI. Trimming pared 2 bases from V and 8 bases from J, leaving 12 bases between. The CDR3 extends over 13 amino acids. The CDR3 is CASSPLGVTEAFF. The CDR3 bases are TGTGCCAGCTCACCATTGGGGGTGACCGAAGCTTTCTTT. The full variable domain, its missing parts supplied by reference TRBV18 and TRBJ1-1, is NAGVMQNPRHLVRRRGQEARLRCSPMKGHSHVYWYRQLPEEGLKFMVYLQKENIIDESGMPKERFSAEFPKEGPSILRIQQVVRGDSAAYFCASSPLGVTEAFFGQGTRLTVV.

The table lists this clone with a count of one. This chain uses TRBV11-3 with TRBJ2-3; 10 nucleotides line up with TRBD2. Per germline, CDR1 SGHNT and CDR2 YENEEA. V lost 1 base to trimming and J lost 10 bases; unmatched junction nucleotides: 17. This CDR3 contains 18 residues. The CDR3, as DNA: TGTGCCAGCAGCTTAGGAACCCAAGCGGGAGGGTATAGTTCCGCGCAGTATTTT. Translating gives CASSLGTQAGGYSSAQYF.

V is TRBV7-8 and J is TRBJ1-3; D unresolved. The CDR3 spans 13 residues. Trimming removed 3 bases from V and 1 base from J, with 4 bases in between. Germline V lookup: CDR1 SGHVS, CDR2 FQNEAQ. CDR3 region: CASSLGSGNTIYF. The DNA of the CDR3 is TGTGCCAGCAGCTTGGGATCTGGAAACACCATATATTTT.